The rows below give T cell receptor beta chains drawn from one sample of a study of control samples from healthy donors and cancer patients. Repertoires were generated with immunoSEQ multiplex PCR, while TCRdb's copy carries only in-frame clones and drops some. The sample gives around 50,000 clones, 85% to 95% of which show up once; around 1% is in the top ten. The specimen was PBMCs. The receptors here all came from a man younger than 45 with colorectal cancer. The CDR3 runs from the conserved cysteine through the conserved F or W. A D gene is named only where the DNA matches it firmly. For some rows the clone size is stated as once, few or many, or as a class when expanded; others skip it.

D gene: NA
clone size: NA
V gene: TRBV9
J gene: TRBJ2-1
CDR3 protein: CASSVGSGPYNEQFF
CDR3 DNA: TGTGCCAGCAGCGTAGGGTCAGGGCCCTACAATGAGCAGTTCTTC

D gene: NA
clone size: once
V gene: TRBV10-3
J gene: TRBJ2-6
CDR3 protein: CAISAGTSGANVLTF
CDR3 DNA: TGTGCCATCAGTGCAGGAACCTCTGGGGCCAACGTCCTGACTTTC

D gene: NA
clone size: once
V gene: TRBV5-6
J gene: TRBJ2-6
CDR3 protein: CASSLKVTGANVLTF
CDR3 DNA: TGTGCCAGCAGCTTGAAGGTTACTGGGGCCAACGTCCTGACTTTC

D gene: NA
clone size: NA
V gene: TRBV4-3
J gene: TRBJ1-6
CDR3 protein: CASSQGEENSPLHF
CDR3 DNA: TGCGCCAGCAGCCAAGGCGAGGAAAATTCACCCCTCCACTTT

D gene: NA
clone size: NA
V gene: TRBV2
J gene: TRBJ1-2
CDR3 protein: CASSERDGYGYTF
CDR3 DNA: TGTGCCAGCAGTGAAAGGGACGGATATGGCTACACCTTC

D gene: NA
clone size: NA
V gene: TRBV25-1
J gene: TRBJ2-3
CDR3 protein: CASTGTGDTQYF
CDR3 DNA: TGTGCCAGCACAGGGACGGGAGATACGCAGTATTTT

D gene: TRBD1
clone size: NA
V gene: TRBV2
J gene: TRBJ1-1
CDR3 protein: CASRDRGDANTEAFF
CDR3 DNA: TGTGCCAGCAGGGACAGGGGGGATGCGAACACTGAAGCTTTCTTT

D gene: NA
clone size: NA
V gene: TRBV14
J gene: TRBJ1-2
CDR3 protein: CASSQDQNYPSLLYGYTF
CDR3 DNA: TGTGCCAGCAGCCAAGATCAAAACTACCCATCCCTTCTCTATGGCTACACCTTC

D gene: TRBD2
clone size: NA
V gene: TRBV5-1
J gene: TRBJ2-3
CDR3 protein: CASGRGGDSTDTQYF
CDR3 DNA: TGCGCCAGCGGTAGGGGAGGGGATAGCACAGATACGCAGTATTTT

D gene: TRBD1
clone size: NA
V gene: TRBV18
J gene: TRBJ1-1
CDR3 protein: CASSRTGGDTEAFF
CDR3 DNA: TGTGCCAGCTCACGAACAGGGGGAGACACTGAAGCTTTCTTT

D gene: NA
clone size: NA
V gene: TRBV5-5
J gene: TRBJ1-4
CDR3 protein: CASSASLDSNEKLFF
CDR3 DNA: TGTGCCAGCAGCGCAAGTCTAGACTCTAATGAAAAACTGTTTTTT

D gene: NA
clone size: NA
V gene: TRBV5-6
J gene: TRBJ1-2
CDR3 protein: CASSFGGLGYGYTF
CDR3 DNA: TGTGCCAGCAGCTTTGGGGGGCTCGGGTATGGCTACACCTTC

D gene: NA
clone size: NA
V gene: TRBV30
J gene: TRBJ2-3
CDR3 protein: CAYLQDTQYF
CDR3 DNA: TGTGCCTACCTCCAAGATACGCAGTATTTT

D gene: NA
clone size: NA
V gene: TRBV7-9
J gene: TRBJ1-2
CDR3 protein: CASSGTNYGYTF
CDR3 DNA: TGTGCCAGCAGTGGTACAAACTATGGCTACACCTTC

D gene: TRBD1
clone size: NA
V gene: TRBV24-1
J gene: TRBJ2-1
CDR3 protein: CASSEGTGWYNEQFF
CDR3 DNA: TGTGCCAGCAGCGAAGGGACAGGGTGGTACAATGAGCAGTTCTTC

D gene: NA
clone size: NA
V gene: TRBV12-3/TRBV12-4
J gene: TRBJ2-1
CDR3 protein: CASSLVYNEQFF
CDR3 DNA: TGTGCCAGCAGTTTAGTCTACAATGAGCAGTTCTTC

D gene: TRBD2
clone size: NA
V gene: TRBV13
J gene: TRBJ2-1
CDR3 protein: CASRGTSGVEQFF
CDR3 DNA: TGTGCCAGCAGGGGGACTAGCGGGGTGGAGCAGTTCTTC

D gene: NA
clone size: NA
V gene: TRBV7-9
J gene: TRBJ1-1
CDR3 protein: CASNLRGDTEAFF
CDR3 DNA: TGTGCCAGCAACTTAAGGGGGGACACTGAAGCTTTCTTT

D gene: NA
clone size: NA
V gene: TRBV15
J gene: TRBJ2-2
CDR3 protein: CATSIPHSNTGELFF
CDR3 DNA: TGTGCCACCAGCATCCCTCATTCGAACACCGGGGAGCTGTTTTTT

D gene: NA
clone size: NA
V gene: TRBV5-4
J gene: TRBJ2-3
CDR3 protein: CASSLDRSARTDTQYF
CDR3 DNA: TGTGCCAGCAGCTTGGATCGATCGGCTCGCACAGATACGCAGTATTTT

D gene: NA
clone size: NA
V gene: TRBV18
J gene: TRBJ2-1
CDR3 protein: CASSPSRSTETREQFF
CDR3 DNA: TGTGCCAGCTCACCATCCCGGAGCACGGAAACCCGCGAGCAGTTCTTC

D gene: TRBD2
clone size: few
V gene: TRBV3-1/TRBV3-2
J gene: TRBJ2-1
CDR3 protein: CASSQPSGGAFIDEQFF
CDR3 DNA: TGTGCCAGCAGCCAACCAAGCGGGGGGGCCTTTATAGATGAGCAGTTCTTC

D gene: NA
clone size: NA
V gene: TRBV5-1
J gene: TRBJ2-2
CDR3 protein: CASSFTGNTGELFF
CDR3 DNA: TGCGCCAGCAGCTTTACAGGGAATACCGGGGAGCTGTTTTTT

D gene: TRBD1
clone size: NA
V gene: TRBV6-4
J gene: TRBJ1-2
CDR3 protein: CASSDSNYRGPYGYTF
CDR3 DNA: TGTGCCAGCAGTGACTCGAACTACAGGGGACCCTATGGCTACACCTTC

D gene: NA
clone size: once
V gene: TRBV19
J gene: TRBJ2-1
CDR3 protein: CASSIVGGGNEQFF
CDR3 DNA: TGTGCCAGTAGTATAGTAGGAGGGGGCAATGAGCAGTTCTTC

D gene: TRBD2
clone size: NA
V gene: TRBV4-1
J gene: TRBJ2-1
CDR3 protein: CASSPWVGGENEQFF
CDR3 DNA: TGCGCCAGCAGCCCCTGGGTGGGGGGGGAAAATGAGCAGTTCTTC

D gene: NA
clone size: NA
V gene: TRBV6-1
J gene: TRBJ1-5
CDR3 protein: CASSEAAGQGNQPQHF
CDR3 DNA: TGTGCCAGCAGTGAAGCGGCGGGGCAGGGAAATCAGCCCCAGCATTTT

D gene: TRBD2
clone size: NA
V gene: TRBV14
J gene: TRBJ2-7
CDR3 protein: CASSQDRRWGGVHEQYF
CDR3 DNA: TGTGCCAGCAGCCAAGATCGGCGCTGGGGGGGGGTCCACGAGCAGTACTTC